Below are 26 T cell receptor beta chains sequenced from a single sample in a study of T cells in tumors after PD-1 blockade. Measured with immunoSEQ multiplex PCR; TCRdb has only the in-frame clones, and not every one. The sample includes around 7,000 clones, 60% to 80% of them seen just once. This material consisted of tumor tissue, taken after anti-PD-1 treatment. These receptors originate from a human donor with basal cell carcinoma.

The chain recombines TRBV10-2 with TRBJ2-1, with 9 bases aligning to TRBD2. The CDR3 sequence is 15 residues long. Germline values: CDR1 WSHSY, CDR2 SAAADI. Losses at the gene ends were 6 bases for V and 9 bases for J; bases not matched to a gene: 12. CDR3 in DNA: TGCGCCAGCAGATTTGAATCTAGCGGGACTTCTGAGCAGTTCTTC. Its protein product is CASRFESSGTSEQFF.

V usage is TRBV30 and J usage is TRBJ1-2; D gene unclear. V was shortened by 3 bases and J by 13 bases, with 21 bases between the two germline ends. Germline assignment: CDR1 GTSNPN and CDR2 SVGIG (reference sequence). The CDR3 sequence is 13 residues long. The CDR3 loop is CAWSRTGSQTCTF. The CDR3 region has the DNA TGTGCCTGGAGCCGGACCGGGTCCCAGACCTGCACCTTC.

The chain's CDR3 is CASSFWGGAGNTIYF. In DNA form, the CDR3 reads TGTGCCAGCAGCTTCTGGGGGGGCGCTGGAAACACCATATATTTT. The chain links TRBV5-6 to TRBJ1-3, with D tentatively TRBD1 (6 bases). The germline CDR1 and CDR2 sequences are SGHDT and YYEEEE. The ends were cut back, 2 bases at V and 2 bases at J, with 11 bases in the middle. The CDR3 loop spans 15 amino acids.

CDR3 sequence (DNA): TGTGCCAGCAGCTTAGCACCTGGGCGGGAGGGTGATACGCAGTATTTT. Encoded protein: CASSLAPGREGDTQYF. V and J are TRBV7-6 and TRBJ2-3; the match to TRBD2 covers 9 bases. The J segment lost 6 bases and the V segment lost 0 bases, leaving 7 bases of the junction unmatched. Germline CDR1 reads SGHVS; CDR2 reads FNYEAQ. This CDR3 spans 16 amino acids.

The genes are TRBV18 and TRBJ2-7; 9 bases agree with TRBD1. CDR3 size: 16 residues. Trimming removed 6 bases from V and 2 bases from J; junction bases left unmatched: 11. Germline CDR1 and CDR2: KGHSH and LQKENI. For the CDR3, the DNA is TGTGCCAGCTCCCTACCGGGACAGGGAAACCCCTACGAGCAGTACTTC. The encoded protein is CASSLPGQGNPYEQYF.

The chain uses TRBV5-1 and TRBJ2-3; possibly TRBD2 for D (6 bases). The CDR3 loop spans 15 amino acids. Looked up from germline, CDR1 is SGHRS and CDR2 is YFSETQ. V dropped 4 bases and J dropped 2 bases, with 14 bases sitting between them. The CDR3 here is CASSLGGGYTDTQYF. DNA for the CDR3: TGCGCCAGCAGCCTCGGGGGTGGGTACACAGATACGCAGTATTTT.

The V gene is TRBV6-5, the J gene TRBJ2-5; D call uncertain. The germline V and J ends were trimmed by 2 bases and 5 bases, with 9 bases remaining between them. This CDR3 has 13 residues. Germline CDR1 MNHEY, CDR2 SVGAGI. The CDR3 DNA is TGTGCCAGCAGTTACGGAAACGGGGAGACCCAGTACTTC. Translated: CASSYGNGETQYF.

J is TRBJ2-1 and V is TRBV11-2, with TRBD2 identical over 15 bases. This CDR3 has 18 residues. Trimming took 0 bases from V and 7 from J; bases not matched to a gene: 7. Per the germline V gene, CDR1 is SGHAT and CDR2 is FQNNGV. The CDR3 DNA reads TGTGCCAGCAGCTTAGATCTTGGGGGACTAGCGGGAGGTAATGAGCAGTTCTTC. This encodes CASSLDLGGLAGGNEQFF.

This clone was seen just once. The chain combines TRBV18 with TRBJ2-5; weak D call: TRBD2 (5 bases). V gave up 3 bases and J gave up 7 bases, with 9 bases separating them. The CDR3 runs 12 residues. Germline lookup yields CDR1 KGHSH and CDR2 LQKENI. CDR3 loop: CASSPLEGTQYF. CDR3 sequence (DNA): TGTGCCAGCTCACCGCTCGAGGGGACCCAGTACTTC.

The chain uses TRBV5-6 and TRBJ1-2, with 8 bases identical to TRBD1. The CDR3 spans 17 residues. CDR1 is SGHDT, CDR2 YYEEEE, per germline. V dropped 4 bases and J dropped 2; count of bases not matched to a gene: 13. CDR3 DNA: TGTGCCAGCAGCATCATAATTGGACAGGGCGGGAACTATGGCTACACCTTC. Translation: CASSIIIGQGGNYGYTF.

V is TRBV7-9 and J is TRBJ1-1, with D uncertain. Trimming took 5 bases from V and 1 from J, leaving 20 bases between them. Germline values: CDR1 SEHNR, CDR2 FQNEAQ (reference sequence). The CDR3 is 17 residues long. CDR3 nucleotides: TGTGCCAGCAGCGGAGGCCGGGGAAGTTGGGCGAACACTGAAGCTTTCTTT. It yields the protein CASSGGRGSWANTEAFF.

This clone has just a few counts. The CDR3 sequence: CATSDLETGAQETQYF. CDR3 nucleotide sequence: TGTGCCACCAGTGATTTAGAGACAGGGGCACAGGAGACCCAGTACTTC. V gene TRBV24-1 combines with J gene TRBJ2-5; 8 nucleotides agree with TRBD1. J gave up 5 bases and V 1 base, and 8 bases lay outside the gene matches. Germline V CDR1 and CDR2: KGHDR, SFDVKD. The CDR3 totals 16 residues.

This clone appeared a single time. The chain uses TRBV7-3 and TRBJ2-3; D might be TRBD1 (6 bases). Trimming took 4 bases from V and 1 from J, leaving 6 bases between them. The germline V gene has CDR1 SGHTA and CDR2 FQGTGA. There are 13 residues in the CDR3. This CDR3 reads CASSSGGTDTQYF. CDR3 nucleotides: TGTGCCAGCAGCTCAGGGGGCACAGATACGCAGTATTTT.

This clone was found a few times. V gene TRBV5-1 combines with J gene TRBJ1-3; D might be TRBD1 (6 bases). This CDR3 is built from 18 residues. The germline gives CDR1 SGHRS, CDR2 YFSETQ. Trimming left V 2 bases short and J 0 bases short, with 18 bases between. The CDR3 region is CASSLRGGLMTSGNTIYF. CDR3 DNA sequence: TGCGCCAGCAGCTTAAGAGGGGGGCTCATGACCTCTGGAAACACCATATATTTT.

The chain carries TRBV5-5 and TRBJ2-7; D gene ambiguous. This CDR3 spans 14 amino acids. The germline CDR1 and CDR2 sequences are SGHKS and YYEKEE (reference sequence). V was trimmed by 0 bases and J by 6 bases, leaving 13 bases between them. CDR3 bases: TGTGCCAGCAGCTTGGTGGTCGGTCCAGGCGAGCAGTACTTC. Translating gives CASSLVVGPGEQYF.

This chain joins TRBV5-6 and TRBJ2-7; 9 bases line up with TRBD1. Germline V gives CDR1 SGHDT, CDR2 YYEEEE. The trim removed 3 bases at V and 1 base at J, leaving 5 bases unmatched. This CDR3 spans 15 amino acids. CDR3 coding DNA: TGTGCCAGCAGCTCCGAGGACAGGGGATCCTACGAGCAGTACTTC. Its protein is CASSSEDRGSYEQYF. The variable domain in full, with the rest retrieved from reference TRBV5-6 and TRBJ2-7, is DAGVTQSPTHLIKTRGQQVTLRCSPKSGHDTVSWYQQALGQGPQFIFQYYEEEERQRGNFPDRFSGHQFPNYSSELNVNALLLGDSALYLCASSSEDRGSYEQYFGPGTRLTVT.

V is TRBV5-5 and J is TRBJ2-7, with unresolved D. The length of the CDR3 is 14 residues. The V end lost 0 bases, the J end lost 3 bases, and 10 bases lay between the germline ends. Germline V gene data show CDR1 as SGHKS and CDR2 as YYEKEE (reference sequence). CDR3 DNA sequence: TGTGCCAGCAGCTTGGTGGTAGCAGGCTACGAGCAGTACTTC. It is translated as CASSLVVAGYEQYF. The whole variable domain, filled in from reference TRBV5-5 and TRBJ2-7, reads DAGVTQSPTHLIKTRGQQVTLRCSPISGHKSVSWYQQVLGQGPQFIFQYYEKEERGRGNFPDRFSARQFPNYSSELNVNALLLGDSALYLCASSLVVAGYEQYFGPGTRLTVT.

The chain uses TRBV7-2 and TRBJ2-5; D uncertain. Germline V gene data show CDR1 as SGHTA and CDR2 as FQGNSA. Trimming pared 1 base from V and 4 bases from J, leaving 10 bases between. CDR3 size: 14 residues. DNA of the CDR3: TGTGCCAGCAGCTTAGAGGTTCTGGGAGAGACCCAGTACTTC. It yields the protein CASSLEVLGETQYF.

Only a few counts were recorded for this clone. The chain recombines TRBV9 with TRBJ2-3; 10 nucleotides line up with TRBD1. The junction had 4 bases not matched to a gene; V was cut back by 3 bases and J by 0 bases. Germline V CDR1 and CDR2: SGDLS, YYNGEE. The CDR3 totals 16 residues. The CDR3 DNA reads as TGTGCCAGCAGCGGGTGGGACAGGGGAAGCACAGATACGCAGTATTTT. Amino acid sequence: CASSGWDRGSTDTQYF.

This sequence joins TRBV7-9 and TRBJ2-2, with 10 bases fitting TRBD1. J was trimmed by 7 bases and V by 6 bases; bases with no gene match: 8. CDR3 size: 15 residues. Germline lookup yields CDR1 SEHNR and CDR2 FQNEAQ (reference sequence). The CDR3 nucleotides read TGTGCCAGCAGACCTAGACAGGGGGCCCACGGGGAGCTGTTTTTT. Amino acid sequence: CASRPRQGAHGELFF.

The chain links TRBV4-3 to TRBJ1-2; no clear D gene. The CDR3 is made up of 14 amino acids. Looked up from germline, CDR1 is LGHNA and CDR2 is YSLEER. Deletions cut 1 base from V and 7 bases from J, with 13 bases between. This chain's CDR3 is CASSQVLAGRGYTF. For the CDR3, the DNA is TGCGCCAGCAGCCAAGTTCTGGCAGGACGTGGCTACACCTTC.

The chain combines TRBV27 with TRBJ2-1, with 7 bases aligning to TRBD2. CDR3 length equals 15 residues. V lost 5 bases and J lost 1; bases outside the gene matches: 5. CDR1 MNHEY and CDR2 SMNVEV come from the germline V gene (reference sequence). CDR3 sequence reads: CASSISGISYNEQFF. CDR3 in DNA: TGTGCCAGCAGTATCAGCGGGATTTCCTACAATGAGCAGTTCTTC.

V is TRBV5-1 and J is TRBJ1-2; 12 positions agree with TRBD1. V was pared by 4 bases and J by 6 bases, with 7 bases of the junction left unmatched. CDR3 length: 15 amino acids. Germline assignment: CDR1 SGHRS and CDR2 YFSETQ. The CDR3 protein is CASSLSGQGADGYTF. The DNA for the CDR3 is TGCGCCAGCAGCCTCTCGGGACAGGGGGCGGATGGCTACACCTTC.

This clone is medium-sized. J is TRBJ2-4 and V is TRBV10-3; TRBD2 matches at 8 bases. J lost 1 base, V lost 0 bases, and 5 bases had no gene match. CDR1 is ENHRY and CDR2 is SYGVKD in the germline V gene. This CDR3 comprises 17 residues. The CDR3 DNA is TGTGCCATCAGTGAGTCTAGCGGGGTTGCGGCCAAAAACATTCAGTACTTC. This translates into CAISESSGVAAKNIQYF.

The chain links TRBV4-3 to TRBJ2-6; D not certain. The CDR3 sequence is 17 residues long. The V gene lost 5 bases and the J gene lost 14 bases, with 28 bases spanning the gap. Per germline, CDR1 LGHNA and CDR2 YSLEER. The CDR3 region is CASSKSVGRHKVGLLTF. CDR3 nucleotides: TGCGCCAGCAGCAAGTCAGTAGGACGTCACAAAGTCGGGCTCCTGACTTTC.

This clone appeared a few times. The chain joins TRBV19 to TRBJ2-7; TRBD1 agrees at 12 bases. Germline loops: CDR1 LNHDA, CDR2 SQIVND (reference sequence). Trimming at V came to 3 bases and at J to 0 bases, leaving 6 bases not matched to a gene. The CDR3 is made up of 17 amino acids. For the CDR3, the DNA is TGTGCCAGTAGTATCTCCGGGACAGGGGGCAGCTCCTACGAGCAGTACTTC. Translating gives CASSISGTGGSSYEQYF.